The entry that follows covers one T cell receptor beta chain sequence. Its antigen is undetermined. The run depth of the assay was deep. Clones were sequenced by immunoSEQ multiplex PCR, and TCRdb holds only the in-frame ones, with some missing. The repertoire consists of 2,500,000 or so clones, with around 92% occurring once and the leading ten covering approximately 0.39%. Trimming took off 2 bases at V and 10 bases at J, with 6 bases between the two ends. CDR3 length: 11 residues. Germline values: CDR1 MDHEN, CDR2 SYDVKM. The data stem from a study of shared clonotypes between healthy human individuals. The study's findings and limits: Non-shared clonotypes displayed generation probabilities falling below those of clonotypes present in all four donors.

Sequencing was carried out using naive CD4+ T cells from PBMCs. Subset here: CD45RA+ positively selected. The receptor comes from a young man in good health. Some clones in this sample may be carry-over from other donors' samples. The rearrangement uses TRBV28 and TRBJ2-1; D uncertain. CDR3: CASSLTAEQFF. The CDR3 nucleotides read TGTGCCAGCAGTTTAACCGCCGAGCAGTTCTTC.